Each of the 19 T cell receptor beta chains below was sequenced from the same sample in a study of blood T cell repertoires in COVID-19. Assay used: immunoSEQ multiplex PCR; TCRdb lists only in-frame clones, some missing. Here the sample spans more than 70,000 clones, roughly nine tenths being singletons. The sample comprised peripheral blood. The receptors shown here come from a human donor in a cohort sampled during active COVID-19.

The chain carries TRBV12-3 or TRBV12-4 and TRBJ2-3, with no clear D. The CDR3 is made up of 12 amino acids. Trimming took off 5 bases at V and 5 bases at J, with 8 bases between the two ends. This chain's CDR3 is CASSPTRDTQYF. The CDR3 DNA reads as TGTGCCAGCAGTCCTACCCGAGATACGCAGTATTTT.

V is TRBV28 and J is TRBJ2-5; 8 positions agree with TRBD1. Germline assignment: CDR1 MDHEN and CDR2 SYDVKM. V lost 5 bases to trimming and J lost 4 bases; unmatched junction nucleotides: 12. CDR3 length equals 16 residues. As DNA, the CDR3 is TGTGCCAGCAGTCCGGCCTCCGGGACAGGTTTAGAGACCCAGTACTTC. Translation gives CASSPASGTGLETQYF.

This rearrangement joins TRBV3-1 (or the pseudogene TRBV3-2) to TRBJ2-2, with a weak D call TRBD1 (5 bases). Trimming shortened V by 4 bases and J by 6 bases, and 15 bases separated the two germline ends. Germline CDR1 is LGHDT and CDR2 is YNNKEL (reference sequence). This CDR3 is built from 15 residues. CDR3 nucleotide sequence: TGTGCCAGCAGCCCAGATCCAGGGTTCCCCGGGGAGCTGTTTTTT. This sequence encodes CASSPDPGFPGELFF.

The V and J genes are TRBV30 and TRBJ1-1; D perhaps matches TRBD1 (5 bases). Germline CDR1 GTSNPN, CDR2 SVGIG (reference sequence). The CDR3 sequence is 13 residues long. V lost 3 bases and J 1 base, leaving 9 bases between the germline ends. The CDR3 loop is CAWSLGGNTEAFF. The CDR3 DNA is TGTGCCTGGAGCCTCGGGGGGAACACTGAAGCTTTCTTT.

The chain combines TRBV11-3 with TRBJ2-7, with 8 positions matching TRBD1. Germline-derived CDR1 and CDR2 are SGHNT and YENEEA. J was trimmed by 1 base and V by 1 base; bases with no gene match: 3. The CDR3 is 15 amino acids. CDR3 nucleotides: TGTGCCAGCAGCTTAGCAGGGACAGGTTCCTACGAGCAGTACTTC. This encodes CASSLAGTGSYEQYF. The variable domain in full, completed from reference TRBV11-3 and TRBJ2-7, reads EAGVVQSPRYKIIEKKQPVAFWCNPISGHNTLYWYLQNLGQGPELLIRYENEEAVDDSQLPKDRFSAERLKGVDSTLKIQPAELGDSAVYLCASSLAGTGSYEQYFGPGTRLTVT.

The chain is built from TRBV18 and TRBJ1-2; D perhaps matches TRBD1 (5 bases). V lost 4 bases to trimming and J lost 5 bases, with 14 bases between them. The CDR3 length is 14 residues. Germline loops: CDR1 KGHSH, CDR2 LQKENI. CDR3 region: CASSQAQGRYGYTF. The CDR3 nucleotides are TGTGCCAGCTCACAGGCCCAGGGTCGTTATGGCTACACCTTC.

The J gene is TRBJ2-5, the V gene TRBV5-6; the D gene is possibly TRBD1 (5 bases). Germline lookup yields CDR1 SGHDT and CDR2 YYEEEE. With 2 bases removed from V and 2 bases from J, the gap between germline ends came to 13 bases. This CDR3 is built from 15 residues. The CDR3 DNA reads as TGTGCCAGCAGCTTCTACTCCCCAGGGCAAGAGACCCAGTACTTC. Protein product: CASSFYSPGQETQYF.

This chain uses TRBV30 with TRBJ2-2; the match to TRBD2 covers 12 bases. In germline, CDR1 is GTSNPN, CDR2 SVGIG (reference sequence). The CDR3 contains 15 residues. Unmatched junction bases numbered 4, after V lost 4 bases and J lost 4 bases. The chain's CDR3 is CAWTSGGATTGELFF. CDR3 DNA sequence: TGTGCCTGGACTAGCGGGGGGGCCACCACCGGGGAGCTGTTTTTT.

This rearrangement joins TRBV15 to TRBJ1-4; 8 bases map to TRBD1. Germline trimming cut 2 bases from V and 7 bases from J; bases unmatched to any gene: 6. The CDR3 covers 15 residues. CDR1 is LNHNV, CDR2 YYDKDF, per germline (reference sequence). In DNA, the CDR3 is TGTGCCACCAGCAGAACAGGACAGGGACTTGAAAAACTGTTTTTT. Its protein is CATSRTGQGLEKLFF. The full variable domain, completed using reference TRBV15 and TRBJ1-4, is DAMVIQNPRYQVTQFGKPVTLSCSQTLNHNVMYWYQQKSSQAPKLLFHYYDKDFNNEADTPDNFQSRRPNTSFCFLDIRSPGLGDTAMYLCATSRTGQGLEKLFFGSGTQLSVL.

The chain recombines TRBV4-2 with TRBJ2-7; 7 bases fit TRBD2. V gave up 0 bases and J gave up 0 bases; unmatched junction bases: 8. There are 17 residues in the CDR3. Germline V gene lookup returns CDR1 LGHNA and CDR2 YNFKEQ. This CDR3 reads CASSQDRGLADSYEQYF. CDR3 nucleotide sequence: TGTGCCAGCAGCCAAGATCGCGGGCTAGCGGACTCCTACGAGCAGTACTTC.

This clone has just a few counts. This sequence joins TRBV11-2 and TRBJ1-1; D call uncertain. The V end lost 5 bases, the J end lost 6 bases, and 16 bases lay between the germline ends. This CDR3 spans 14 amino acids. Germline lookup yields CDR1 SGHAT and CDR2 FQNNGV. Written as DNA, the CDR3 is TGTGCCAGCAGCCAGACCAACAGAATCTCTGAAGCTTTCTTT. It yields the protein CASSQTNRISEAFF. The whole variable domain, filled in from reference TRBV11-2 and TRBJ1-1, reads EAGVAQSPRYKIIEKRQSVAFWCNPISGHATLYWYQQILGQGPKLLIQFQNNGVVDDSQLPKDRFSAERLKGVDSTLKIQPAKLEDSAVYLCASSQTNRISEAFFGQGTRLTVV.

The genes are TRBV4-2 and TRBJ1-2, with D possibly TRBD1 on 5 matching bases. This CDR3 has 15 residues. Looked up from germline, CDR1 is LGHNA and CDR2 is YNFKEQ. V was clipped by 0 bases and J by 5 bases, with 13 bases between them. The CDR3, as DNA: TGTGCCAGCAGCCAAGACAGGGCTCCCAGATATGGCTACACCTTC. Protein sequence: CASSQDRAPRYGYTF.

The V gene is TRBV7-9, the J gene TRBJ1-5, with D possibly TRBD1 on 5 matching bases. CDR1 and CDR2 (germline): SEHNR, FQNEAQ (reference sequence). The CDR3 runs to 13 residues. Trimming took 5 bases from V and 7 from J, leaving 12 bases between them. The CDR3 DNA follows: TGTGCCAGCAGCCACGACACAGGACAGCCCCAGCATTTT. Translated: CASSHDTGQPQHF.

The rearrangement uses TRBV19 and TRBJ1-4, with 10 nucleotides matching TRBD1. The germline V gene encodes CDR1 LNHDA and CDR2 SQIVND (reference sequence). The ends lost 4 bases at V and 2 bases at J; junction bases unmatched: 13. This CDR3 has 19 residues. Here the CDR3 reads CASSKPGQGILYTNEKLFF. The CDR3 DNA reads as TGTGCCAGTAGTAAACCGGGACAGGGGATTCTGTATACTAATGAAAAACTGTTTTTT.

The gene calls are TRBV28 and TRBJ1-2; D is ambiguous. V lost 3 bases and J 7 bases, leaving 9 bases between the germline ends. From germline, CDR1 is MDHEN and CDR2 SYDVKM. The CDR3 contains 12 residues. CDR3 in DNA: TGTGCCAGCAGTTTTTGGAGGGTTGGCTACACCTTC. Protein: CASSFWRVGYTF.

The V and J genes are TRBV18 and TRBJ1-2; perhaps TRBD1 as D (6 bases). V was shortened by 7 bases and J by 5 bases, with 32 bases between the two germline ends. Germline CDR1 is KGHSH and CDR2 is LQKENI. The CDR3 runs 19 residues. The DNA of the CDR3 is TGTGCCAGCTTCGGGATCGACCACCGGCAGGGGCGCTTCCAATATGGCTACACCTTC. It translates to CASFGIDHRQGRFQYGYTF.

This clone was recorded a few times. V is TRBV3-1 (or the pseudogene TRBV3-2) and J is TRBJ2-5; D may be TRBD1 (5 bases). V lost 1 base, J lost 7 bases, and 13 bases lay in between. Germline assignment: CDR1 LGHDT and CDR2 YNNKEL (reference sequence). This CDR3 is 14 amino acids long. The CDR3 loop reads CASSQATVLGTQYF. DNA of the CDR3: TGTGCCAGCAGCCAAGCGACAGTGTTGGGGACCCAGTACTTC.

The chain uses TRBV4-1 and TRBJ1-4; TRBD1 agrees at 7 bases. CDR3 length: 15 amino acids. Trimming removed 4 bases from V and 4 bases from J; junction bases left unmatched: 6. CDR1 and CDR2 (germline): MGHRA, YSYEKL. The CDR3 region is CASSRDGTDNEKLFF. For the CDR3, the DNA is TGCGCCAGCAGCCGAGATGGGACAGATAATGAAAAACTGTTTTTT.

This clone was seen once. The chain has TRBV6-5 and TRBJ2-7; 8 bases line up with TRBD2. Germline V CDR1 and CDR2: MNHEY, SVGAGI. The CDR3 runs to 16 residues. Trimming at V came to 4 bases and at J to 0 bases, leaving 8 bases not matched to a gene. This chain's CDR3 is CASSSPRGGTSYEQYF. The CDR3, as DNA: TGTGCCAGCAGTTCCCCCCGGGGGGGAACCTCCTACGAGCAGTACTTC.